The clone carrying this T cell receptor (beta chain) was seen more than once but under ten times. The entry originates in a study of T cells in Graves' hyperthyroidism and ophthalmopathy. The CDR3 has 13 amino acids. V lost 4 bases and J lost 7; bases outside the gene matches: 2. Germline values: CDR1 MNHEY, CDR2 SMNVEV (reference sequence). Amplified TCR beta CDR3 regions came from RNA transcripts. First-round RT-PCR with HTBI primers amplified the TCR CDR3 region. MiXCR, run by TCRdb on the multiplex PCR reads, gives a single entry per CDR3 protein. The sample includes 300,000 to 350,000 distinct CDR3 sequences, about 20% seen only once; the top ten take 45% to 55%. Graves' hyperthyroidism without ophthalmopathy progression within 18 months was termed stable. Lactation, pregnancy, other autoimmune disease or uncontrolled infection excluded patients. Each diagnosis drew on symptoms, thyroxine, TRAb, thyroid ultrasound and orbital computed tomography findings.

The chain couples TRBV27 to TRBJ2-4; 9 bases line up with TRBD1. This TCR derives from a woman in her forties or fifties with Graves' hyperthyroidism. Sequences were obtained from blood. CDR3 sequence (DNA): TGTGCCAGCAGTTGGGGACAGGGCAACATTCAGTACTTC. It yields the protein CASSWGQGNIQYF.